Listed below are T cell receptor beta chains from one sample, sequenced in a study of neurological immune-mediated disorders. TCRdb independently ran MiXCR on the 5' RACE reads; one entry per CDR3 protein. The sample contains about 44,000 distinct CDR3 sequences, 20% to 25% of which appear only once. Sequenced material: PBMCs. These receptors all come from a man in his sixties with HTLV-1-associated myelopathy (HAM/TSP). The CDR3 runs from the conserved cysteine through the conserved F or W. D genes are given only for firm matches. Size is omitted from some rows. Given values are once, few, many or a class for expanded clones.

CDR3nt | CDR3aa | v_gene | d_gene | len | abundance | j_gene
TGTGCCAGCAGCCCTCATACAGATACGCAGTATTTT | CASSPHTDTQYF | TRBV7-2 | - | 12 | - | TRBJ2-3
TGCGCCAGCAGCTTCGGGACAGTCACCGGGGAGCTGTTTTTT | CASSFGTVTGELFF | TRBV5-1 | TRBD1 | 14 | many | TRBJ2-2
TGTGCCAGCAGCCCACCGCAGGGACTAGCACAATACAATGAGCAGTTCTTC | CASSPPQGLAQYNEQFF | TRBV7-9 | TRBD2 | 17 | once | TRBJ2-1
TGCAGTACTGAACTAGATTCCTACGAGCAGTACTTC | CSTELDSYEQYF | TRBV20-1 | - | 12 | - | TRBJ2-7
TGTGCCAGCAGCCAGGGACAGGGGGCAGGAGAGCAGTACTTC | CASSQGQGAGEQYF | TRBV11-2 | TRBD1 | 14 | many | TRBJ2-7
TGTGCCAGCAGCAGAGCGGGAGTCACAGATACGCAGTATTTT | CASSRAGVTDTQYF | TRBV7-9 | TRBD2 | 14 | many | TRBJ2-3
TGCGCCAGCAGCCCAACCCAAGAGACCCAGTACTTC | CASSPTQETQYF | TRBV5-1 | - | 12 | many | TRBJ2-5
TGTGCCAGCAGCCAGCCCCAGGGTACCAAAAACATTCAGTACTTC | CASSQPQGTKNIQYF | TRBV14 | - | 15 | many | TRBJ2-4
TGTGCCAGCAGTTACTCCAGGGTCTACAATGAGCAGTTCTTC | CASSYSRVYNEQFF | TRBV6-6 | - | 14 | many | TRBJ2-1
TGCGCCAGCAGCCAAGGGGCCGGGGGGGGCCGAGAGACCCAGTACTTC | CASSQGAGGGRETQYF | TRBV4-1 | TRBD2 | 16 | many | TRBJ2-5
TGTGCCAGCAGTTCTTACAGGGGAAGGAACAATCAGCCCCAGCATTTT | CASSSYRGRNNQPQHF | TRBV28 | TRBD1 | 16 | many | TRBJ1-5
TGTGCCAGCAGCGTAGGACAGGGAAGAGAGGCCCAGTACTTC | CASSVGQGREAQYF | TRBV7-9 | TRBD1 | 14 | many | TRBJ2-5
TGCGCCAGCAGCTCCAGCCTACAAGATACGCAGTATTTT | CASSSSLQDTQYF | TRBV5-1 | - | 13 | many | TRBJ2-3
TGCGCCAGCACCGGGACAGAAGAGACCCAGTACTTC | CASTGTEETQYF | TRBV5-1 | TRBD1 | 12 | many | TRBJ2-5
TGTGCCAGCAGCTCCGGGACAGGTAACACTGAAGCTTTCTTT | CASSSGTGNTEAFF | TRBV2 | TRBD1 | 14 | - | TRBJ1-1
TGCGCCAGCAGCCAAGAATGGCGGGAGCGGTACGAGCAGTACTTC | CASSQEWRERYEQYF | TRBV4-1 | TRBD2 | 15 | many | TRBJ2-7
TGTGCCAGCAGGGGAATAATTACAGGGTTACGCAATCAGCCCCAGCATTTT | CASRGIITGLRNQPQHF | TRBV6-1 | - | 17 | many | TRBJ1-5
TGTGCCAGCAAAACCCTAACTAGGAACACCGGGGAGCTGTTTTTT | CASKTLTRNTGELFF | TRBV27 | - | 15 | many | TRBJ2-2
TGCGCCAGCAGCACCCCGACTAGCGGCTTCACAGATACGCAGTATTTT | CASSTPTSGFTDTQYF | TRBV5-1 | TRBD2 | 16 | many | TRBJ2-3
TGCAGTGCTAGACCCACGAATAATTCACCCCTCCACTTT | CSARPTNNSPLHF | TRBV20-1 | - | 13 | medium-sized | TRBJ1-6
TGTGCCAGCAGTCGCCGGGACACCGGGACTAGCGGGAGTACGCAGTATTTT | CASSRRDTGTSGSTQYF | TRBV7-2 | TRBD2 | 17 | many | TRBJ2-3
TGCAGTGCTAGAGATCGGTGGGGGGGCTCCTACGAGCAGTACTTC | CSARDRWGGSYEQYF | TRBV20-1 | TRBD2 | 15 | - | TRBJ2-7
TGCGCCAGCAGCTTAATTAGCGGGGCCGTCACAGATACGCAGTATTTT | CASSLISGAVTDTQYF | TRBV5-1 | TRBD2 | 16 | many | TRBJ2-3
TGCGCCAGCAGCTACGGACACGGTAGAAACACAGAAGCTTTCTTT | CASSYGHGRNTEAFF | TRBV5-1 | - | 15 | - | TRBJ1-1
TGTGCCAGCACTCGACGCCTAGCCTCCTACTCCTACAATGAGCAGTTCTTC | CASTRRLASYSYNEQFF | TRBV28 | - | 17 | many | TRBJ2-1
TGTGCCAGCAGCAGGACTCTTATCGAGACCCAGTACTTC | CASSRTLIETQYF | TRBV12-3/TRBV12-4 | - | 13 | many | TRBJ2-5
TGCGCCAGCAGCTTGGGTGGAGGGTTGGACGAGCAGTACTTC | CASSLGGGLDEQYF | TRBV5-1 | - | 14 | many | TRBJ2-7
TGTGCCAGCAGCCGCACTGCGGGGGGCGATCCAGATACGCAGTATTTT | CASSRTAGGDPDTQYF | TRBV3-1 | TRBD2 | 16 | - | TRBJ2-3
TGTGCCAGCAGCCAAGCTACAGGGCTCAATCAGCCCCAGCATTTT | CASSQATGLNQPQHF | TRBV3-1 | - | 15 | - | TRBJ1-5
TGTGCCAGCAGCTTCAGAGGGGCTAAGGACACTGAAGCTTTCTTT | CASSFRGAKDTEAFF | TRBV25-1 | - | 15 | - | TRBJ1-1
TGTGCCAGCAGTGAGGGGGTCTCGGGGGCATTTGTTACGCAGTATTTT | CASSEGVSGAFVTQYF | TRBV25-1 | - | 16 | - | TRBJ2-3
TGTGCCAGCAGCTTAATAAGAACTGAGCAGTTCTTC | CASSLIRTEQFF | TRBV7-2 | - | 12 | medium-sized | TRBJ2-1
TGTGCCAGCAGACAGGGACTTTTTGAGCAGTTCTTC | CASRQGLFEQFF | TRBV28 | - | 12 | - | TRBJ2-1
TGTGCCAGCAGCTTGACTAGCGGGACCTACAATGAGCAGTTCTTC | CASSLTSGTYNEQFF | TRBV5-4 | TRBD2 | 15 | many | TRBJ2-1
TGTGCCAGCAGTTTGGGGACTCTCTACGAGCAGTACTTC | CASSLGTLYEQYF | TRBV12-3/TRBV12-4 | - | 13 | - | TRBJ2-7
TGTGCCAGCAGTTTACTAGCGGGTCTGTACAATGAGCAGTTCTTC | CASSLLAGLYNEQFF | TRBV12-3/TRBV12-4 | TRBD2 | 15 | - | TRBJ2-1
TGTGCCAGCAGTCCTCCCCCTTTGACAGCCTATAGCAATCAGCCCCAGCATTTT | CASSPPPLTAYSNQPQHF | TRBV28 | - | 18 | many | TRBJ1-5
TGTGCCAGCAGCCCAGGGGGGAATCAGCCCCAGCATTTT | CASSPGGNQPQHF | TRBV28 | TRBD1 | 13 | many | TRBJ1-5
TGTGCCAGCAGCTCGAGGGTTGGGGGACCAGATACGCAGTATTTT | CASSSRVGGPDTQYF | TRBV7-2 | - | 15 | - | TRBJ2-3
TGTGCCAGCAGCGTAGGGGAGGGCCTCTACAATGAGCAGTTCTTC | CASSVGEGLYNEQFF | TRBV9 | TRBD2 | 15 | many | TRBJ2-1
TGCAGCGATACTCTCGGGGAACCGACCCAGTACTTC | CSDTLGEPTQYF | TRBV29-1 | - | 12 | - | TRBJ2-5
TGTGCCAGCAGCCTTTCAGGGGGAAGTGGCTACACCTTC | CASSLSGGSGYTF | TRBV6-5 | TRBD1 | 13 | many | TRBJ1-2
TGCAGCGCTGCCGTGTGGAACACTGAAGCTTTCTTT | CSAAVWNTEAFF | TRBV29-1 | - | 12 | many | TRBJ1-1
TGTGCCAGCACCTACGACAGTAATGAAAAACTGTTTTTT | CASTYDSNEKLFF | TRBV7-9 | - | 13 | many | TRBJ1-4
TGTGCCAGCAGCTTTAGACAGGGGGGAGAGACCCAGTACTTC | CASSFRQGGETQYF | TRBV7-2 | TRBD1 | 14 | few | TRBJ2-5
TGTGCCAGCAGCATTGAAGCGGAGACTGAAGCTTTCTTT | CASSIEAETEAFF | TRBV7-9 | - | 13 | - | TRBJ1-1
TGTGCCAGCAGTCTCGGGACTAGCGGAGTGGAGACCCAGTACTTC | CASSLGTSGVETQYF | TRBV28 | TRBD2 | 15 | many | TRBJ2-5